The T cell receptor beta chain described here comes from a study of neurological immune-mediated disorders. The study's findings and limits: While HTLV-1-associated myelopathy showed the greatest TCR clonal expansion, multiple sclerosis showed the least, falling below healthy controls. TCR-beta repertoires seemed private in all groups, with no expanded CDR3 amino acid sequences shared.

cDNA was made by 5'RACE with 10-nucleotide random UMIs. One entry per CDR3 protein, called by TCRdb with MiXCR from the 5' RACE reads. The table includes fewer than 40,000 distinct CDR3 sequences, 4.8% detected once. Sorted libraries used about 930,000 CD4+ or CD8+ T cells. This clonotype came up many times. Its specificity is not known. Material: CD4+ T cells from blood. This clonotype was obtained from a man younger than 35 in good health.

Here the CDR3 DNA reads TGTGCCAGCAGGGACGGGACCCACTGGGGCAATGAGCAGTTCTTC. Translated: CASRDGTHWGNEQFF. The rearrangement links TRBV2 to TRBJ2-1; D assignment may be TRBD1 or TRBD2 (5 bases each). Germline V gene sequence: CDR1 SNHLY, CDR2 FYNNEI. This CDR3 region has 15 residues. V was cut by 6 bases and J by 6 bases, with 18 bases left in between. Filled out from reference TRBV2 and TRBJ2-1, the complete variable domain reads EPEVTQTPSHQVTQMGQEVILRCVPISNHLYFYWYRQILGQKVEFLVSFYNNEISEKSEIFDDQFSVERPDGSNFTLKIRSTKLEDSAMYFCASRDGTHWGNEQFFGPGTRLTVL.